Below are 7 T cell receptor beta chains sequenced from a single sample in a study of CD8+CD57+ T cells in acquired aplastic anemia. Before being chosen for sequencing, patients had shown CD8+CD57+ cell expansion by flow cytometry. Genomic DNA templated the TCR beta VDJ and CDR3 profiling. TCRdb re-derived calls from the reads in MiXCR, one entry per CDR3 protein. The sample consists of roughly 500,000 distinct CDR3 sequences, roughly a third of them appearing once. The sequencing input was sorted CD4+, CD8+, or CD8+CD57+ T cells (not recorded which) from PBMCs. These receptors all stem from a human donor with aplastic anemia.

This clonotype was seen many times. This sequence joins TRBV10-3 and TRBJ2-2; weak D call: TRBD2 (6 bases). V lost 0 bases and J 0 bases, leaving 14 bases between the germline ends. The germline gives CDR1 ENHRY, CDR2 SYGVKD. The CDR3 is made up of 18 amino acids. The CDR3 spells CAISESPSALTNTGELFF. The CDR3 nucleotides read TGTGCCATCAGTGAGTCCCCTAGCGCGTTAACGAACACCGGGGAGCTGTTTTTT.

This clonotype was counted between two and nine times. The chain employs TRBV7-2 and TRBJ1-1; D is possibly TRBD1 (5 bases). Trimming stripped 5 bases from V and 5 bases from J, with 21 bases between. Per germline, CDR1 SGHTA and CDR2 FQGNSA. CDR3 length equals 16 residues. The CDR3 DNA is TGTGCCAGCAGCCCTCTAAGGCGCCCCGAGGGGACTGAAGCTTTCTTT. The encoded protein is CASSPLRRPEGTEAFF.

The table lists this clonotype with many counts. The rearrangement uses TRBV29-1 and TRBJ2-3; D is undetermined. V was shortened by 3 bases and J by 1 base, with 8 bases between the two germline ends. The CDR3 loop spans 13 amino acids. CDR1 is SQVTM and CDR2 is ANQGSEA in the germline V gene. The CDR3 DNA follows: TGCAGCGTTGAGGGCCCTGGCACAGATACGCAGTATTTT. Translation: CSVEGPGTDTQYF.

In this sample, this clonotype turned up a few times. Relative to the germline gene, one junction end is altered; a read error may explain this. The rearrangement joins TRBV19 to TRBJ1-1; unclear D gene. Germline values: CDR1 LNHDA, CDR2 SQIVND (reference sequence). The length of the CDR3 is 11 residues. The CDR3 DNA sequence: TGTGCCAGCAGTTTTTACACTGAAGCTCTCTTT. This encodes CASSFYTEALF.

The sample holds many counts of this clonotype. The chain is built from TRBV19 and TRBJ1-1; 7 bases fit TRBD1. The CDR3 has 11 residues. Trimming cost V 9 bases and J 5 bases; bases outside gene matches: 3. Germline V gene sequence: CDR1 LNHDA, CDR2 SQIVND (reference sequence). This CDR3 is CASRQGTEAFF. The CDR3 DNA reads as TGTGCCAGCAGACAGGGAACTGAAGCTTTCTTT.

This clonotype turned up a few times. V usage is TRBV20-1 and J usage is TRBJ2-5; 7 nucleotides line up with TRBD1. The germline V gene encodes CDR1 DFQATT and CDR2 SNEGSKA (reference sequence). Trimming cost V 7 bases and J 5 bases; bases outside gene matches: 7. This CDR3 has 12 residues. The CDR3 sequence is CSGIRDSETQYF. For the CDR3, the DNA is TGCAGTGGTATAAGGGACAGCGAGACCCAGTACTTC.

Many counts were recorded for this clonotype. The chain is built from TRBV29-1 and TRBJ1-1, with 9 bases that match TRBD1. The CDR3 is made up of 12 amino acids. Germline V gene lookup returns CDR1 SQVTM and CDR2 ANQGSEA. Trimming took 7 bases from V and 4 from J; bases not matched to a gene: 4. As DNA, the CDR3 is TGCAGCGCCGGGACAGGGAGCACTGAAGCTTTCTTT. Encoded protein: CSAGTGSTEAFF.